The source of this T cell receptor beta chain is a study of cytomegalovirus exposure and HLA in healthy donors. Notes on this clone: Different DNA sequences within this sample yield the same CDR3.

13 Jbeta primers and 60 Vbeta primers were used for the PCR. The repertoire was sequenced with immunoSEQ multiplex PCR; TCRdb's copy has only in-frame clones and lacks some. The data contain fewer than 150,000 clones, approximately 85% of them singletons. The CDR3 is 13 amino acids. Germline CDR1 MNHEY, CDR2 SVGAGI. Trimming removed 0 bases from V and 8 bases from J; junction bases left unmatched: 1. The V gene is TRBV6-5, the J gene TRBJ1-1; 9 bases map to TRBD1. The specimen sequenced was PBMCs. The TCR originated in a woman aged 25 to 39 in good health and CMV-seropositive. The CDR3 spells CASSYSGTGEAFF. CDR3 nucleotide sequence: TGTGCCAGCAGTTACTCGGGGACAGGGGAAGCTTTCTTT.